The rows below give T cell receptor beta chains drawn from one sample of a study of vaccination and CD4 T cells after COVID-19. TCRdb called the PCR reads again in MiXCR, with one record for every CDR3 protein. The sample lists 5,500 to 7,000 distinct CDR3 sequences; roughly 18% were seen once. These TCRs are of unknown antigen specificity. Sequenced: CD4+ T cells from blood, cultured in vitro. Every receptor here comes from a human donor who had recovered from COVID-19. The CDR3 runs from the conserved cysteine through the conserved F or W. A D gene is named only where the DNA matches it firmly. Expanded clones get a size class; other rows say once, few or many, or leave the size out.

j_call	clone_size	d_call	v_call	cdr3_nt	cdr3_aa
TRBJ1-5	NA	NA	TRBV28	TGTGCCAGCAGTTTGCAGTCTTTTAGCAATCAGCCCCAGCATTTT	CASSLQSFSNQPQHF
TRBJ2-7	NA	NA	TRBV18	TGTGCCAGCTCACTCGACTCATACCTCTACGAGCAGTACTTC	CASSLDSYLYEQYF
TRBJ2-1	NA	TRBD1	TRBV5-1	TGCGCCAGCAGCTTGGCGACAGGGGGGTACAATGAGCAGTTCTTC	CASSLATGGYNEQFF
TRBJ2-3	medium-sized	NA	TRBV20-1	TGCAGTGCTTTCCCGGGACACCCTAGCACAGATACGCAGTATTTT	CSAFPGHPSTDTQYF
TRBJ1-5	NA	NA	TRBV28	TGTGCCAGCAGTTCCCCCCCGGGGGCTGATCAGCCCCAGCATTTT	CASSSPPGADQPQHF
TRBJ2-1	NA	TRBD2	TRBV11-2	TGTGCCAGCAGCCCGGAGCAGACTAGCGTAGGTCATGAGCAGTTCTTC	CASSPEQTSVGHEQFF
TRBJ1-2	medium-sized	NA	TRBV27	TGTGCCAGCAGTCGACGGGATCTCTATGGCTACACCTTC	CASSRRDLYGYTF
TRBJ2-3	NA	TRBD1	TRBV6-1	TGTGCCAGCAGGGGACAGGGGCTGAGCACAGATACGCAGTATTTT	CASRGQGLSTDTQYF
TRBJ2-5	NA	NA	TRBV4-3	TGCCCCAGCAGCCATGAGATCCCCTCGAAGGAGGGATCGGGGCCCATCTGCGAAGAGACCCAGTACTTC	CPSSHEIPSKEGSGPICEETQYF
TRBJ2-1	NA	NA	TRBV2	TGTGCCAGCACCACGGGTGGACCCAATGAGCAGTTCTTC	CASTTGGPNEQFF
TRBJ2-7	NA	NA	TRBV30	TGTGCGTCGGGTCGGGGCAACGAGCAGTACTTC	CASGRGNEQYF